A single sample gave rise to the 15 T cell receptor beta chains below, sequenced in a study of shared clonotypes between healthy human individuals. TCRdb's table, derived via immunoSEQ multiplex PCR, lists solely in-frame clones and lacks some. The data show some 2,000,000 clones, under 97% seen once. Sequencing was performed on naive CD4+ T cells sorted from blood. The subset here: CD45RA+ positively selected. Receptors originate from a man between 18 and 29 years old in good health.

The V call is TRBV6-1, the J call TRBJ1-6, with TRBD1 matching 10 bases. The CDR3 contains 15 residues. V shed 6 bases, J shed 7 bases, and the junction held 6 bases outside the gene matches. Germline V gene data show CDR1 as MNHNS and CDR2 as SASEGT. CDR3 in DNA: TGTGCCAGCAGCCCGGGACAGGGGACGAATTCACCCCTCCACTTT. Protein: CASSPGQGTNSPLHF.

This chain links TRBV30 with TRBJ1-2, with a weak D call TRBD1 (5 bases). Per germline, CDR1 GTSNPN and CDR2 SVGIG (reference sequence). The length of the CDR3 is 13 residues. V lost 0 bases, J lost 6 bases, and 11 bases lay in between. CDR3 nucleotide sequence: TGTGCCTGGAGTGTTGCGCTCAGGGATGGCTACACCTTC. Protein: CAWSVALRDGYTF. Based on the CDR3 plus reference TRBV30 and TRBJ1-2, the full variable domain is SQTIHQWPATLVQPVGSPLSLECTVEGTSNPNLYWYRQAAGRGLQLLFYSVGIGQISSEVPQNLSASRPQDRQFILSSKKLLLSDSGFYLCAWSVALRDGYTFGSGTRLTVV.

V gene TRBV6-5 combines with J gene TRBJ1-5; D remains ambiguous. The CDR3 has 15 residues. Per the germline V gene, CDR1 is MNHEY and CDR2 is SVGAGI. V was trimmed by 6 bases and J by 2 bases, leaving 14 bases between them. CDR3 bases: TGTGCCAGCAGACCGGAGGGCCCGGGCAATCAGCCCCAGCATTTT. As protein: CASRPEGPGNQPQHF.

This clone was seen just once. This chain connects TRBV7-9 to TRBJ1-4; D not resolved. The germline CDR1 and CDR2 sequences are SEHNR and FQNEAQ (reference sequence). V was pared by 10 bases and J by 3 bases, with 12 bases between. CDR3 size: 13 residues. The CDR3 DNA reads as TGTGCCATCCCCTTGGCCTCTAATGAAAAACTGTTTTTT. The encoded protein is CAIPLASNEKLFF.

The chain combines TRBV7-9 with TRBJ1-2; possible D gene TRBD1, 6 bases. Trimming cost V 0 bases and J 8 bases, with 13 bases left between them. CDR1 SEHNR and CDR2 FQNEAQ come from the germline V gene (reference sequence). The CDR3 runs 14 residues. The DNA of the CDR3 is TGTGCCAGCAGCTTAGCCCCGCAGGGGCGAGGCTACACCTTC. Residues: CASSLAPQGRGYTF.

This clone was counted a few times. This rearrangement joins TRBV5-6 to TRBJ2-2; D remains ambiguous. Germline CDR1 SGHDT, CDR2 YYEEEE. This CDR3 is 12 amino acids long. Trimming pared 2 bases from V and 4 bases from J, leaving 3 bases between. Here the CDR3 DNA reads TGTGCCAGCAGCTTTGTCACCGGGGAGCTGTTTTTT. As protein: CASSFVTGELFF.

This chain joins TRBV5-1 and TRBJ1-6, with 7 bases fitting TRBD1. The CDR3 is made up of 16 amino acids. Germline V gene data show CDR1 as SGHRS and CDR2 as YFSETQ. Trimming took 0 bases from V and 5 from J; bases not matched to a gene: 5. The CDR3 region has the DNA TGCGCCAGCAGCTTGGCTGCGGGACAGAATAATTCACCCCTCCACTTT. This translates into CASSLAAGQNNSPLHF.

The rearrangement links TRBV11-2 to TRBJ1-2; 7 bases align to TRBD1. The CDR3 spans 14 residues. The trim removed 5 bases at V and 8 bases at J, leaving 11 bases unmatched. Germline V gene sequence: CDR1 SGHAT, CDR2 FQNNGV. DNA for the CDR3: TGTGCCAGCAGCCCCCTGACAGGGTCTGGCGGCTACACCTTC. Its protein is CASSPLTGSGGYTF.

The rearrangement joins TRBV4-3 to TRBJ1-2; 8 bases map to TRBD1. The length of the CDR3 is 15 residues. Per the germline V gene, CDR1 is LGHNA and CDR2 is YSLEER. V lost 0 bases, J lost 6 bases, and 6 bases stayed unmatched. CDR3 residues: CASSQDSDRADGYTF. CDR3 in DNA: TGCGCCAGCAGCCAAGATTCGGACAGGGCGGATGGCTACACCTTC.

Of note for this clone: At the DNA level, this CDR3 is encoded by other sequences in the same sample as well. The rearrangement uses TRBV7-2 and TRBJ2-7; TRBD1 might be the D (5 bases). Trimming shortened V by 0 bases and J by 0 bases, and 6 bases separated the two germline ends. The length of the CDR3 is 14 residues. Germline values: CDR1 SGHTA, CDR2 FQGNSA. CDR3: CASSLARVSYEQYF. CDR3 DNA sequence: TGTGCCAGCAGCTTAGCCAGGGTCTCCTACGAGCAGTACTTC.

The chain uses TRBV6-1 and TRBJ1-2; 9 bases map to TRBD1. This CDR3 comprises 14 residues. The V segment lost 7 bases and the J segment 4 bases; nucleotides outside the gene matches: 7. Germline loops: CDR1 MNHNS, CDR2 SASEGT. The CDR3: CASILTGGAYGYTF. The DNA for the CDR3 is TGTGCCAGCATCCTGACAGGGGGGGCCTATGGCTACACCTTC.

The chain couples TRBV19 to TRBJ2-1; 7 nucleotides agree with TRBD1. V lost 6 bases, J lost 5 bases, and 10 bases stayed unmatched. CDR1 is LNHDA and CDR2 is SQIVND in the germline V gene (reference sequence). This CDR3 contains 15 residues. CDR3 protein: CASSPSGQINNEQFF. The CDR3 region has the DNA TGTGCCAGTAGCCCCTCGGGACAGATTAACAATGAGCAGTTCTTC.

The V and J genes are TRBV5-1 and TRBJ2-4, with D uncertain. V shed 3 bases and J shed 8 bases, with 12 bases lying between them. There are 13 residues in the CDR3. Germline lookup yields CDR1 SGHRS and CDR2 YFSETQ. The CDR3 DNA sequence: TGCGCCAGCAGCTCACAGTCCCCGGACATTCAGTACTTC. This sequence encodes CASSSQSPDIQYF.

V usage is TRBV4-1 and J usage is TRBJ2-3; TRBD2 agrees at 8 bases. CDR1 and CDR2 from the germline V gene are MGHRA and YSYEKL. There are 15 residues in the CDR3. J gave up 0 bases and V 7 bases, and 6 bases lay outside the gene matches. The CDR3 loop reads CASTAASGSTDTQYF. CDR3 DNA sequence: TGCGCCAGCACCGCGGCTAGCGGGAGCACAGATACGCAGTATTTT.

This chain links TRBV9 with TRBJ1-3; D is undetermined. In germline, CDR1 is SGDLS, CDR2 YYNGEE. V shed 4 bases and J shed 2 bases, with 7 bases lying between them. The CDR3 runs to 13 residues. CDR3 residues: CASSLVAGNTIYF. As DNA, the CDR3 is TGTGCCAGCAGCCTGGTGGCTGGAAACACCATATATTTT.